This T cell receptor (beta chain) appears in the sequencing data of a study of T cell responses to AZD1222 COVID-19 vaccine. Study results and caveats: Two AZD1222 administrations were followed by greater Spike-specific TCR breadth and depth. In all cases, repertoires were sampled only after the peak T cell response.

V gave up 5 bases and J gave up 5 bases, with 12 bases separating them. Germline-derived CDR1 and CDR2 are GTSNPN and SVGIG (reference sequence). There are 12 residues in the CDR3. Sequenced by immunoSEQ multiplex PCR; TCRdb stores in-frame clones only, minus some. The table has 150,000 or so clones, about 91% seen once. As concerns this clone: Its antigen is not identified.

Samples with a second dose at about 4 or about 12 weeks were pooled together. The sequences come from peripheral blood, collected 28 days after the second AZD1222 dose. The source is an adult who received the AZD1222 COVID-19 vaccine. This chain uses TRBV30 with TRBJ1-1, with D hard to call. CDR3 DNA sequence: TGTGCCTGGGAGACCCGCTGGACTGAAGCTTTCTTT. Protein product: CAWETRWTEAFF. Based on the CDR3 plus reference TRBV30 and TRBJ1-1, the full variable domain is SQTIHQWPATLVQPVGSPLSLECTVEGTSNPNLYWYRQAAGRGLQLLFYSVGIGQISSEVPQNLSASRPQDRQFILSSKKLLLSDSGFYLCAWETRWTEAFFGQGTRLTVV.